This TCR beta chain was sequenced during a study of shared clonotypes between healthy human individuals. Study outcomes and limitations: Clonotype sharing among donors likely depends on sequencing depth.

For this clone: The antigen is undetermined.

Per the authors' pipeline: ImmunoSEQ sequences covered only the junction and lacked quality scores; filtering therefore differed. TCRdb's copy holds only in-frame clones and misses some; the assay was immunoSEQ multiplex PCR. Clonal size and the V and J genes are those of that table, whereas D and trimming came from the DNA. The profile shows 490,000 or so clones, around 80% of them singletons. V lost 5 bases to trimming and J lost 6 bases, with 11 bases between them. This CDR3 is 12 amino acids long. Germline CDR1 and CDR2: SEHNR and FQNEAQ (reference sequence). Input material: PBMCs. V is TRBV7-9 and J is TRBJ2-7; D unclear. The TCR comes from a middle-aged woman in good health. Some clones in this sample may be carry-over from other donors' samples. The CDR3 loop reads CASSLLAGEQYF. Here the CDR3 DNA reads TGTGCCAGCAGCCTCCTGGCCGGCGAGCAGTACTTC.